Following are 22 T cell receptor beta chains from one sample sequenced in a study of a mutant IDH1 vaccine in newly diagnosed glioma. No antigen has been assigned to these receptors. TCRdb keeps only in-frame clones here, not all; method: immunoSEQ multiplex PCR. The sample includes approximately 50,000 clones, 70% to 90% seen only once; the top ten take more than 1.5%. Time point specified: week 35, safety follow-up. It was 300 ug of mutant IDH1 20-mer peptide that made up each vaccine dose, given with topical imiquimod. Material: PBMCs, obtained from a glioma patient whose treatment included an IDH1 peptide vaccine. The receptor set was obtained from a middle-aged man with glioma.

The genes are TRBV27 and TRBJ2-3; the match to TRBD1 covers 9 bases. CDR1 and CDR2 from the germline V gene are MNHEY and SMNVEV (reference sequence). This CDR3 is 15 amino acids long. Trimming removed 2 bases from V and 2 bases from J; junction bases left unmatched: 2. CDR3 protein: CASSLGQGLTDTQYF. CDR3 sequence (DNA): TGTGCCAGCAGTTTAGGACAGGGGCTCACAGATACGCAGTATTTT.

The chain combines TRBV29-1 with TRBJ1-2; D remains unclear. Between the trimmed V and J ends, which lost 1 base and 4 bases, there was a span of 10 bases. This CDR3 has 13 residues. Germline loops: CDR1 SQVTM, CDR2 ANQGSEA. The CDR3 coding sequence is TGCAGCGTTGAAGGGGCTGGGAGCTATGGCTACACCTTC. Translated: CSVEGAGSYGYTF.

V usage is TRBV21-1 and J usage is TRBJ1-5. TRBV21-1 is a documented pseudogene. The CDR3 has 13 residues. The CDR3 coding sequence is TGTGCCAGCGGCGGGGTTAGCAATCAGCCCCAGCATTTT. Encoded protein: CASGGVSNQPQHF.

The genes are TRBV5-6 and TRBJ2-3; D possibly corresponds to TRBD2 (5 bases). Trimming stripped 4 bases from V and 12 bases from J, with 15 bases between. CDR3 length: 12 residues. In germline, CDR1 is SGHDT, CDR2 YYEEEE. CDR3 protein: CASSPLSSSQYF. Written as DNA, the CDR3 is TGTGCCAGCAGCCCACTTTCTAGCAGTCAGTATTTT.

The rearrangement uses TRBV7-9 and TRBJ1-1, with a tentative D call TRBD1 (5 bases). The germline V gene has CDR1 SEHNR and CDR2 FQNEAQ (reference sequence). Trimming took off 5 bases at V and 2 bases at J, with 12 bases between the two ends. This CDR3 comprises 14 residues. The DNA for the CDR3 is TGTGCCAGCAGCCCTGTAGGACACAACACTGAAGCTTTCTTT. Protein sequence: CASSPVGHNTEAFF.

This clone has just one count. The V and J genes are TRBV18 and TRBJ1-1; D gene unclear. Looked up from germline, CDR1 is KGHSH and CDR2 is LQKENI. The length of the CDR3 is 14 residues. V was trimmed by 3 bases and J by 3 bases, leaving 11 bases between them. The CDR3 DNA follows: TGTGCCAGCTCACCCCGGGTTTCCGACACTGAAGCTTTCTTT. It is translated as CASSPRVSDTEAFF.

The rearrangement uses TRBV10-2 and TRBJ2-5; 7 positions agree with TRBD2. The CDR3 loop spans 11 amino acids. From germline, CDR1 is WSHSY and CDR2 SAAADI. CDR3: CAAWGGETQYF. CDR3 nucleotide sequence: TGCGCAGCATGGGGGGGTGAGACCCAGTACTTC.

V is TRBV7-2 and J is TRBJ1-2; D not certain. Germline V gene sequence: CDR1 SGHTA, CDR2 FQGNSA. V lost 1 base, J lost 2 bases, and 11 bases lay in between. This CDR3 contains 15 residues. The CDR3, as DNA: TGTGCCAGCAGCTTAGAGGCCGTCAGCAACTATGGCTACACCTTC. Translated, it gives CASSLEAVSNYGYTF.

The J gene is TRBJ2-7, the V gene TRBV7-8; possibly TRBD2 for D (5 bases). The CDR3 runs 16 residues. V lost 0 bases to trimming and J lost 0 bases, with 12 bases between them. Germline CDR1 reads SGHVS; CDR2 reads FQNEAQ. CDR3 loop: CASSLASSRISYEQYF. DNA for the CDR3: TGTGCCAGCAGCTTAGCGTCTAGCCGTATCTCCTACGAGCAGTACTTC.

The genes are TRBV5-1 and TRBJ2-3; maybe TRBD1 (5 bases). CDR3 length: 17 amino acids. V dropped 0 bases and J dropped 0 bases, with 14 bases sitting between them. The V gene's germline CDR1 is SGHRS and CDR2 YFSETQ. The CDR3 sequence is CASSLGSRGPSTDTQYF. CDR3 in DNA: TGCGCCAGCAGCTTGGGCTCTAGGGGCCCTAGCACAGATACGCAGTATTTT.

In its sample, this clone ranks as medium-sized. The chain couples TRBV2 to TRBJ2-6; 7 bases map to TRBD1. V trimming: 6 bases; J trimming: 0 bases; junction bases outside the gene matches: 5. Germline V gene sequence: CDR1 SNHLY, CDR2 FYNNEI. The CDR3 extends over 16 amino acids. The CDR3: CASSRDSSSGANVLTF. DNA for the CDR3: TGTGCCAGCAGCCGGGACAGTTCCTCTGGGGCCAACGTCCTGACTTTC.

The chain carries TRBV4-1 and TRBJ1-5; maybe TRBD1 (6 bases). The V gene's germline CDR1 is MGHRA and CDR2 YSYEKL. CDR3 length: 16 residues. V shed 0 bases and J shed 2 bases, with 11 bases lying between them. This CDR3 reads CASSQESRGGNQPQHF. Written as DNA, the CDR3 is TGCGCCAGCAGCCAAGAGTCCAGGGGCGGCAATCAGCCCCAGCATTTT.

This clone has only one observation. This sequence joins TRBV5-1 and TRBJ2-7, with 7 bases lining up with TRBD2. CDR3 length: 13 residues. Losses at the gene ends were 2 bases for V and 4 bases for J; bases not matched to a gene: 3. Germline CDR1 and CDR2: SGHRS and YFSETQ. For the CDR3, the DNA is TGCGCCAGCAGCTTTGGCGGGAGTTACGAGCAGTACTTC. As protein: CASSFGGSYEQYF.

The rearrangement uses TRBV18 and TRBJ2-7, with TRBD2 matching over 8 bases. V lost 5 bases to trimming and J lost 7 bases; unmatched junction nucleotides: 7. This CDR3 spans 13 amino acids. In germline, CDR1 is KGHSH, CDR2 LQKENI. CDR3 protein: CASSAGLAEEQYF. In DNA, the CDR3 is TGTGCCAGCTCAGCCGGACTAGCAGAGGAGCAGTACTTC.

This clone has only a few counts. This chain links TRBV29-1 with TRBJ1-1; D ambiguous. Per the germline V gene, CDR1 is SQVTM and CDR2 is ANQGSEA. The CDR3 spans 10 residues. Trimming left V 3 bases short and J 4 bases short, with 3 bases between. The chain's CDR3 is CSVEVTEAFF. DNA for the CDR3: TGCAGCGTTGAGGTCACTGAAGCTTTCTTT. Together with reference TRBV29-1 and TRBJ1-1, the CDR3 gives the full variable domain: SAVISQKPSRDICQRGTSLTIQCQVDSQVTMMFWYRQQPGQSLTLIATANQGSEATYESGFVIDKFPISRPNLTFSTLTVSNMSPEDSSIYLCSVEVTEAFFGQGTRLTVV.

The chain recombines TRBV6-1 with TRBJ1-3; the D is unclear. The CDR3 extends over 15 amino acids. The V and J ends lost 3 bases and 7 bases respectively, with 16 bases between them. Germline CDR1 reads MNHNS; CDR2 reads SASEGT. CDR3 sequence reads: CASSDSRVVGNTIYF. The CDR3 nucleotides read TGTGCCAGCAGTGATTCCCGGGTCGTAGGTAACACCATATATTTT.

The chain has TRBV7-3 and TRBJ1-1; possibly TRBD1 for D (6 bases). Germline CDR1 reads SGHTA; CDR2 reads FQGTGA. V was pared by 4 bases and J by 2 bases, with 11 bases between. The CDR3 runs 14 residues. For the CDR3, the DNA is TGTGCCAGCAGCTCCGGACAGCTAAACACTGAAGCTTTCTTT. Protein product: CASSSGQLNTEAFF.

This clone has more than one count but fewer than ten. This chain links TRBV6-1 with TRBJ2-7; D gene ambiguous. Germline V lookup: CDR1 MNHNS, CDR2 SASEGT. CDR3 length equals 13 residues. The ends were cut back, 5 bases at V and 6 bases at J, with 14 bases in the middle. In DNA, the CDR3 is TGTGCCAGCAGTCGGCCGCTAACGCGCGAGCAGTACTTC. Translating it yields CASSRPLTREQYF.

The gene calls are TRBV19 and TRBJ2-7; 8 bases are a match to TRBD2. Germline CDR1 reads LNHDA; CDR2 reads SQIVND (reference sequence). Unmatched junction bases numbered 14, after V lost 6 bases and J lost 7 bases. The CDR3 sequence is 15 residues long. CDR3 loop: CASRSPGAGAGEQYF. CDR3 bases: TGTGCCAGTAGATCCCCAGGAGCGGGAGCAGGGGAGCAGTACTTC.

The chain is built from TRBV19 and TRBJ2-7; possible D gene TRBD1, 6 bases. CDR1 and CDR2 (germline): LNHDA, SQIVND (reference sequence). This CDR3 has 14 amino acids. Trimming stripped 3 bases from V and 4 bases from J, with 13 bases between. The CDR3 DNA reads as TGTGCCAGTAGTATTTCCGGACAGTTGTACGAGCAGTACTTC. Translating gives CASSISGQLYEQYF.

The CDR3: CAISERGQGFAFF. The CDR3 coding sequence is TGTGCCATCAGTGAGAGGGGACAGGGGTTCGCTTTCTTT. This chain uses TRBV10-3 with TRBJ1-1; TRBD1 matches 10 bases. Germline V gene lookup returns CDR1 ENHRY and CDR2 SYGVKD. The length of the CDR3 is 13 residues. The junction had 5 bases not matched to a gene; V was cut back by 2 bases and J by 11 bases.

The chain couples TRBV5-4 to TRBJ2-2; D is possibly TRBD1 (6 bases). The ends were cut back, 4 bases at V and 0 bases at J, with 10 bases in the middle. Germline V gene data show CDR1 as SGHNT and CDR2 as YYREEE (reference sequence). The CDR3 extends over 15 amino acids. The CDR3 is CASSVGTTNTGELFF. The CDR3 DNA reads TGTGCCAGCAGCGTAGGGACAACGAACACCGGGGAGCTGTTTTTT.